This is a list of T cell receptor beta chains from one sample in a study of blood T cell repertoires in COVID-19. TCRdb keeps only in-frame clones here, not all; method: immunoSEQ multiplex PCR. The sample carries approximately 280,000 clones, about 88% recorded once. The sample taken for sequencing was peripheral blood. These receptor sequences come from a woman aged 55-70 years with acute or convalescent COVID-19. The CDR3 runs from the conserved cysteine through the conserved F or W. Fields, in order: clone size, V gene, D gene, J gene, CDR3 DNA, CDR3 protein. A D gene is named only where the DNA matches it firmly. The size of a clone is reported for some rows only, either as once, few or many, or as a class for expanded clones.

few	TRBV5-1	NA	TRBJ1-1	TGCGCCAGCAGCCCACGGGGAGGGGAGGACACTGAAGCTTTCTTT	CASSPRGGEDTEAFF
NA	TRBV7-9	TRBD1	TRBJ1-1	TGTGCCAGCGACCCAAGAGGGGGACAGGGTCAGGGTGAAGCTTTCTTT	CASDPRGGQGQGEAFF
NA	TRBV5-8	TRBD1	TRBJ2-5	TGTGCCAGCAGCCTCCTCTGGGGACAGACACAAGAGACCCAGTACTTC	CASSLLWGQTQETQYF
once	TRBV6-2/TRBV6-3	TRBD1	TRBJ1-2	TGTGCCAGCAGTTACTTCTCGACAGGGGATCATGGCTACACCTTC	CASSYFSTGDHGYTF
NA	TRBV7-2	NA	TRBJ1-5	TGTGCCAGCAGCTTAGCGCGCGCCTCAGGGCCCCAGCATTTT	CASSLARASGPQHF
NA	TRBV5-1	TRBD1	TRBJ2-3	TGCGCCAGCAGCTTGGCCCTTCGACAGGGCCCAGATACGCAGTATTTT	CASSLALRQGPDTQYF
NA	TRBV5-1	TRBD2	TRBJ2-7	TGCGCCAGCAGCTTGAGCGCGGGAGGGCCCTACGAGCAGTACTTC	CASSLSAGGPYEQYF
NA	TRBV5-1	TRBD1	TRBJ2-2	TGCGCCAGCAGACCAGGGGGCACTAACACCGGGGAGCTGTTTTTT	CASRPGGTNTGELFF
NA	TRBV29-1	NA	TRBJ1-1	TGCAGCATCTCCAAAAGGAGGGTTATGAACACTGAAGCTTTCTTT	CSISKRRVMNTEAFF
NA	TRBV7-3	TRBD1	TRBJ1-6	TGTGCCAGCAGAAATACCGGACAGGACGACTCCTATAATTCACCCCTCCACTTT	CASRNTGQDDSYNSPLHF
NA	TRBV2	NA	TRBJ1-2	TGTGCCAGCAGTGCAATCTATGGCTACACCTTC	CASSAIYGYTF
NA	TRBV18	TRBD1	TRBJ1-6	TGTGCCAGCTCACCACTAAAAGGGACAGGGGGTTCACCCCTCCACTTT	CASSPLKGTGGSPLHF
NA	TRBV9	TRBD2	TRBJ2-1	TGTGCCAGCAGCCTCCGGACTAGCGGGACCTACAATGAGCAGTTCTTC	CASSLRTSGTYNEQFF
NA	TRBV28	NA	TRBJ2-7	TGTGCCAGCAGCCCCCCGGGGTTAGCCTACGAGCAGTACTTC	CASSPPGLAYEQYF
NA	TRBV6-2/TRBV6-3	TRBD2	TRBJ2-1	TGTGCCAGCAGTCCCCTAGCGGGAGCTAGGAATGAGCAGTTCTTC	CASSPLAGARNEQFF
NA	TRBV5-1	NA	TRBJ2-6	TGCGCCAGCGCATCTGGGAATAGCGCTGGGGCCAACGTCCTGACTTTC	CASASGNSAGANVLTF
NA	TRBV9	NA	TRBJ1-1	TGTGCCAGCAGCGCACGAAACAGGGCCGGAAGATTAATGAACACTGAAGCTTTCTTT	CASSARNRAGRLMNTEAFF
NA	TRBV7-2	NA	TRBJ1-2	TGTGCCAGCAGCTACAGGGTATATGGCTACACCTTC	CASSYRVYGYTF
NA	TRBV25-1	NA	TRBJ2-3	TGTGCCAGCAGTCCCTGGGGCGGAGATACGCAGTATTTT	CASSPWGGDTQYF
NA	TRBV4-1	TRBD2	TRBJ2-1	TGCGCCAGCAGACCTAGCGGGAGAAACTCCTACAATGAGCAGTTCTTC	CASRPSGRNSYNEQFF
NA	TRBV18	TRBD1	TRBJ1-5	TGTGCCAGCTCATCCCTGGGGCCTGGGACAGGGGATAGTCATAGCAATCAGCCCCAGCATTTT	CASSSLGPGTGDSHSNQPQHF
NA	TRBV7-2	NA	TRBJ1-1	TGTGCCAGCAGTCCCGGGATGAACACTGAAGCTTTCTTT	CASSPGMNTEAFF
NA	TRBV28	NA	TRBJ2-3	TGTGCCAGCAGTTCTCTCGGGAGTGGCACAGATACGCAGTATTTT	CASSSLGSGTDTQYF
NA	TRBV28	NA	TRBJ1-3	TGTGCCAGCAGAGAGACAGGCCATAGCTCTGGAAACACCATATATTTT	CASRETGHSSGNTIYF
NA	TRBV3-1/TRBV3-2	NA	TRBJ2-2	TGTGCCAGCAGCCAGGGGCCCCGGGAGCTGTTTTTT	CASSQGPRELFF
few	TRBV5-4	NA	TRBJ2-7	TGTGCCAGCAGCTTGGGCGGCTACGAGCAGTACTTC	CASSLGGYEQYF
NA	TRBV2	NA	TRBJ1-5	TGTGCCAGCAGTGAAATGGGGGCCGGTCAGCCCCAGCATTTT	CASSEMGAGQPQHF
few	TRBV7-8	NA	TRBJ1-2	TGTGCCAGCAGCCCGCTCAGGGGCTCAAGCTATGGCTACACCTTC	CASSPLRGSSYGYTF
NA	TRBV4-2	TRBD2	TRBJ2-1	TGTGCCAGCAGCCAGGAGCGGGGGGACTACAATGAGCAGTTCTTC	CASSQERGDYNEQFF
NA	TRBV7-3	TRBD1	TRBJ1-2	TGTGCCAGCAGCGCGGGACAGGGGAGCTACACCTTC	CASSAGQGSYTF
NA	TRBV19	TRBD1	TRBJ2-6	TGTGCCAGTAGAGGACAGGGTATAAGTGGGGCCAACGTCCTGACTTTC	CASRGQGISGANVLTF
NA	TRBV30	NA	TRBJ2-7	TGTGCCTGGAGCTGGGGGCAGCCTTTAGGGGAGCAGTACTTC	CAWSWGQPLGEQYF
once	TRBV13	TRBD2	TRBJ2-3	TGTGCCAGCAGCCCACCGGGGCTAGCGGGAGGAACAGATACGCAGTATTTT	CASSPPGLAGGTDTQYF